This T cell receptor beta chain derives from a study of T cell responses to AZD1222 COVID-19 vaccine. Study-wide results and limits: Baseline serostatus was positive in only a handful of AZD1222 recipients.

Repertoires were generated with immunoSEQ multiplex PCR, while TCRdb's copy carries only in-frame clones and drops some. This sample has about 110,000 clones, with around 90% found just once. Regarding this clone: No antigen is known for it.

Trimming took 6 bases from V and 5 from J, leaving 10 bases between them. This CDR3 comprises 13 residues. CDR1 is MNHEY, CDR2 SMNVEV, per germline (reference sequence). The receptor was derived from an adult in good health. The rearrangement links TRBV27 to TRBJ2-2, with D unclear. The material sequenced was peripheral blood, taken on day 0 of MenACWY control vaccination. The CDR3 is CASRGTETGELFF. The CDR3 bases are TGTGCCAGCAGGGGCACCGAAACCGGGGAGCTGTTTTTT.